This TCR beta chain was profiled in a study of T cell responses to AZD1222 COVID-19 vaccine (dated by TCRdb to the early 2020s). Regarding the complete study: Because spike-specific TCR depth and breadth did not differ between the two schedules, AZD1222 recipients who got a second dose at roughly 4 weeks were pooled with those who got a second dose at roughly 12 weeks. TCR sequencing was performed for 230 to 250 trial participants, of whom approximately 200 were given two doses of AZD1222 and around 26 were given two doses of MenACWY control vaccine. Trial participants were enrolled by age into subgroups of 18-55, 56-69 and 70-plus years, and around 140, 26 and 57 TCR-sequenced participants, respectively, were included in these subgroups. What the research found in general, with its limitations: A significant rise in spike-specific TCR breadth and depth was observed after two AZD1222 doses relative to day 0 and relative to MenACWY recipients. The 56-69-year group was small, and its depth increase did not reach significance, likely because of low power. The vaccine-associated CD4 TCRs covered the entire spike protein, and the dominant responses fell in regions 160-218 and 743-854. Nearly half of unique spike-specific TCRs reportedly recognized epitopes outside regions mutated in the B.1.351 and B.1.1.7 variants. Because no day 14 peak-response samples were available, repertoires were characterized only after the peak T cell response. Participants were mostly white British and included more females than males, and it was suggested by the authors that clonal diversity may have been underestimated. Conclusions about previously exposed vaccinees are limited because only five to seven AZD1222 recipients were SARS-CoV-2 seropositive at baseline.

At the junction V is shortened by 4 bases and J by 1 base; bases outside the gene matches: 9. CDR1 and CDR2, per the germline V gene (reference sequence), are LNHDA and SQIVND. The CDR3 runs 16 residues from the cysteine to the phenylalanine. Of all the DNA, just the CDR3 is kept, 48 bases in frame from base 1. This clone was observed a handful of times. The antigen it binds to is not known. Base qualities are missing; no much larger clone stands one base away. The CDR3 regions of human TCRbeta chains were analyzed by immunosequencing. In the original analysis: Repertoire TCRs were matched against a reference library of SARS-CoV-2-specific TCRs generated with the MIRA antigen-specificity platform. Breadth meant the fraction of unique TCRs that were SARS-CoV-2-associated, whereas depth meant the fraction of total T cells that were SARS-CoV-2-associated. Using the MIRA data, each spike-specific TCR was assigned both to the spike region to which the TCR was reactive and to a CD4 or CD8 class. Log10-transformed breadth and depth values were compared by one-way ANOVA with Sidak's multiple comparisons tests. Drawn from immuneACCESS, this table holds only the in-frame rearrangements with V and J called that TCRdb kept. Clones are partly lost; checked studies trace under half to an unresolved V gene and leave the rest unexplained. From that table come the V and J calls and clone size; the DNA was used to work out D and trimming. The sample table shows roughly 130,000 clones, and 80% to 90% are seen once. Roughly 1.6% of the sample is taken by the ten largest.

This sample's time point label indicates: baseline before first vaccination. The vaccinee samples were drawn from two UK trials, COV001 and COV002, one of which was a single-blind randomized controlled phase 2/3 trial testing AZD1222 (ChAdOx1 nCoV-19) in healthy adults. For TCRbeta chain sequencing, PBMC samples were collected from trial participants at day 0 and at day 28 after the second dose. The chain is made from TRBV19 and TRBJ1-1, and 7 junction bases match TRBD1. Specimen: peripheral blood, collected on day 0 of AZD1222 vaccination. The source is an adult in good health. The bases are TGTGCCAGTAGTACCCGACAGGGCCAGGGGAACACTGAAGCTTTCTTT. Its translation is CASSTRQGQGNTEAFF.